This T cell receptor beta chain appears in the sequencing data of a study of CD8 T cells in ankylosing spondylitis. Points from the study as a whole: What seemed typical of ankylosing spondylitis blood was a TCR beta motif built from roughly 8 highly homologous variants. Reportedly, matched ankylosing spondylitis synovial fluid was significantly enriched for disease-linked clones.

CDR3 length: 13 residues. Trimming pared 7 bases from V and 1 base from J, leaving 10 bases between. TCRdb reanalysed the 5' RACE reads using MiXCR and keeps one entry per CDR3 protein. The table lists 250,000 to 400,000 distinct CDR3 sequences, 11% of them singletons, with 9.1% in the top ten. This clonotype appeared many times. Its antigen is undetermined. The receptor was derived from a female donor with ankylosing spondylitis or in good health (not recorded which). The sample was blood, either unsorted or a sorted T cell fraction (not recorded which). The chain has TRBV12-3 or TRBV12-4 and TRBJ1-1; D remains unclear. The CDR3 loop reads CASKPDANTEAFF. In DNA form, the CDR3 reads TGTGCCAGCAAACCCGACGCGAACACTGAAGCTTTCTTT.